This T cell receptor (beta chain) comes out of a study of OX40 agonist ivuxolimab in advanced cancers. General study results and limits: With doses of 0.1-3.0 mg/kg, partial responders showed among the lowest clonal expansion. Clones of CD4+ and CD8+ blood T cells grew by week 6 at doses of 0.1 to 3.0 mg/kg. Researchers report that CD8+ T cells had, on average, more expanded clones than CD4+.

The V gene's germline CDR1 is MGHRA and CDR2 YSYEKL. There are 14 residues in the CDR3. J lost 7 bases, V lost 4 bases, and 4 bases had no gene match. As for this clone: Antigen specificity is unknown.

Assay: immunoSEQ multiplex PCR; the TCRdb copy retains only in-frame clones and omits some. This sample has more than 55,000 clones; approximately 85% occur once, and the top ten carry about 4.8%. Systemic immunosuppression or autoimmune disease history was grounds to exclude patients. J is TRBJ2-2 and V is TRBV4-1; 9 nucleotides agree with TRBD1. The origin of this receptor is an adult with an advanced solid tumor such as melanoma, head and neck, liver or kidney cancer. Sequenced here: CD4+ or CD8+ T cells sorted from blood, sampled in a trial of the OX40 agonist ivuxolimab. CDR3 residues: CASSRTGVGGELFF. CDR3 sequence (DNA): TGCGCCAGCAGCCGGACAGGGGTCGGCGGGGAGCTGTTTTTT.